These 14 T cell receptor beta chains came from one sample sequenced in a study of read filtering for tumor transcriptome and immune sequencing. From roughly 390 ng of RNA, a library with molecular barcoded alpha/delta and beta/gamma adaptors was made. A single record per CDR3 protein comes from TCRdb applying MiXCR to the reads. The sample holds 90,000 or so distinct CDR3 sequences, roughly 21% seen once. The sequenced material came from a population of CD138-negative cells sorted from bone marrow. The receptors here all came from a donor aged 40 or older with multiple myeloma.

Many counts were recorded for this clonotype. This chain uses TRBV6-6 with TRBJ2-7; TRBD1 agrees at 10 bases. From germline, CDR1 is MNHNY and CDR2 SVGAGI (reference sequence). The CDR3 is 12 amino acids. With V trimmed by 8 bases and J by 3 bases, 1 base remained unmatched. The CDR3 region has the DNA TGTGCCAGCGGGACAGGGGTCTACGAGCAGTACTTC. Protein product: CASGTGVYEQYF.

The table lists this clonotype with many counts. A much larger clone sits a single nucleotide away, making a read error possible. CDR3 sequence (DNA): TGTGCCAGCAGCTTTGAAGTGTACAATGAGCGGTTCTTC. Translating it yields CASSFEVYNERFF. The gene calls are TRBV7-2 and TRBJ2-1; D remains unclear. Germline CDR1 and CDR2: SGHTA and FQGNSA. The CDR3 is made up of 13 amino acids.

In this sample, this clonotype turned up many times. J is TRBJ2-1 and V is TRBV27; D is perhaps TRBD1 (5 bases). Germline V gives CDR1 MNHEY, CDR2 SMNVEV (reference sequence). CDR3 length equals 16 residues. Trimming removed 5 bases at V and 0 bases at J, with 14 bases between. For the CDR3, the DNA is TGTGCCAGCAGTCCATGGGGCCGGAGCTCCTACAATGAGCAGTTCTTC. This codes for CASSPWGRSSYNEQFF.

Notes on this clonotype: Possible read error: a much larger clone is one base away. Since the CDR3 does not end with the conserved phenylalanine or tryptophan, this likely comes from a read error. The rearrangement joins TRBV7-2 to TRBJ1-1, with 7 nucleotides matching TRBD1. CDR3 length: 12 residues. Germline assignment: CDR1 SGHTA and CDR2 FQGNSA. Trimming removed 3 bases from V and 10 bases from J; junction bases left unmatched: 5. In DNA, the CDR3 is TGTGCCAGCAGCTTGACAGGGAATGGAGCTTTCATT. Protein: CASSLTGNGAFI.

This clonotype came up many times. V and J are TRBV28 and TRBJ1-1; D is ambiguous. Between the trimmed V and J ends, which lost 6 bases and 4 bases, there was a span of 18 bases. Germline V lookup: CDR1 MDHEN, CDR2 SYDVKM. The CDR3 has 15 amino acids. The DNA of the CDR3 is TGTGCCAGCAGCCCACCCGCCGGGTCGAGCACTGAAGCTTTCTTT. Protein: CASSPPAGSSTEAFF. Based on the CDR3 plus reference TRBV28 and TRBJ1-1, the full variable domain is DVKVTQSSRYLVKRTGEKVFLECVQDMDHENMFWYRQDPGLGLRLIYFSYDVKMKEKGDIPEGYSVSREKKERFSLILESASTNQTSMYLCASSPPAGSSTEAFFGQGTRLTVV.

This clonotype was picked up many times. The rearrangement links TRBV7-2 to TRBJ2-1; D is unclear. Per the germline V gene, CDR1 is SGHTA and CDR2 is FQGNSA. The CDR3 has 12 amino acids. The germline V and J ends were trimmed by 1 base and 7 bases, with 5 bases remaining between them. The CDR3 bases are TGTGCCAGCAGCTTAGTTAGTAATGAGCAGTTCTTC. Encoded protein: CASSLVSNEQFF.

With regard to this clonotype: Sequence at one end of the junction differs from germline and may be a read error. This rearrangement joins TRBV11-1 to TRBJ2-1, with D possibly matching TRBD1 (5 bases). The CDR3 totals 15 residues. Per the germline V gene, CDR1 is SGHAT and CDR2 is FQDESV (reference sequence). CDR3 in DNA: TGTGCCAGCACCCCTTGGGGCCGAGAGAACAATGGGCAGCTCTTC. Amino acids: CASTPWGRENNGQLF.

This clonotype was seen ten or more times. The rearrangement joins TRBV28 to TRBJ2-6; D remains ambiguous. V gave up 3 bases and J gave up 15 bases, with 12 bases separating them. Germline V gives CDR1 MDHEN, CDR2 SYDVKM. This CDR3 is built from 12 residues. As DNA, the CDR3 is TGTGCCAGCAGTTTTTCTATAACAGCCCTGACTTTC. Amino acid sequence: CASSFSITALTF.

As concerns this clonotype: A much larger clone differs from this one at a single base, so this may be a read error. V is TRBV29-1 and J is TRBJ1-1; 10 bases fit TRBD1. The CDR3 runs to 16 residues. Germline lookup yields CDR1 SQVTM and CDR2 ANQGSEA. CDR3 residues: CSVGNDRGRLNTEALF. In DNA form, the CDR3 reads TGCAGCGTTGGGAACGACAGGGGGCGATTGAACACTGAAGCTCTCTTT.

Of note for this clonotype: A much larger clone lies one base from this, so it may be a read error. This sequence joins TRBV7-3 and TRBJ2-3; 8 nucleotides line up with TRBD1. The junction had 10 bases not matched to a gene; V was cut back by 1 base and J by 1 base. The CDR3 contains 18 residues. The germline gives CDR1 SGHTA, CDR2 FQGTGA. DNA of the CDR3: TGTGCCAGCAGCTTAAAGGCGGACAGGGTATCTGGCACAGATACGCAGTATTTT. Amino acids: CASSLKADRVSGTDTQYF.

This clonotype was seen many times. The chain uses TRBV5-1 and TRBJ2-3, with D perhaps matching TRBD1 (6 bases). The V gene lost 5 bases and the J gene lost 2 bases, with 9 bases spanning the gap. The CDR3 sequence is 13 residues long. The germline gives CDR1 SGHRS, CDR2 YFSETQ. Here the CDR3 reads CASRWGPTDTQYF. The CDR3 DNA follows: TGCGCCAGCAGATGGGGGCCCACAGATACGCAGTATTTT.

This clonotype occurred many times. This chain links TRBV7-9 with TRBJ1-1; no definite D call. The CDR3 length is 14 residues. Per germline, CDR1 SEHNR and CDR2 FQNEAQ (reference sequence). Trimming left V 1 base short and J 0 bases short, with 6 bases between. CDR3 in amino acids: CASSLGALNTEAFF. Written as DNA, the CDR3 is TGTGCCAGCAGCTTAGGTGCCTTGAACACTGAAGCTTTCTTT.

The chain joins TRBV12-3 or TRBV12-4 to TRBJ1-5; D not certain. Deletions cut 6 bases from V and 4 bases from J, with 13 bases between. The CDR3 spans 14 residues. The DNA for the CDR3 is TGTGCCAGCAGGGGTTCTGGGTTAAATCAGCCCCAGCATTTT. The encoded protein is CASRGSGLNQPQHF.

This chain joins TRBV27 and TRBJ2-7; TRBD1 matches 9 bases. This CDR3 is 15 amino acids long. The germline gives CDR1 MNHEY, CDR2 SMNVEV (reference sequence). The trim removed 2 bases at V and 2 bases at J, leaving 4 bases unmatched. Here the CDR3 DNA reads TGTGCCAGCAGTTTAGCCGGGACAGGGACCTACGAGCAGTACTTC. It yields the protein CASSLAGTGTYEQYF.